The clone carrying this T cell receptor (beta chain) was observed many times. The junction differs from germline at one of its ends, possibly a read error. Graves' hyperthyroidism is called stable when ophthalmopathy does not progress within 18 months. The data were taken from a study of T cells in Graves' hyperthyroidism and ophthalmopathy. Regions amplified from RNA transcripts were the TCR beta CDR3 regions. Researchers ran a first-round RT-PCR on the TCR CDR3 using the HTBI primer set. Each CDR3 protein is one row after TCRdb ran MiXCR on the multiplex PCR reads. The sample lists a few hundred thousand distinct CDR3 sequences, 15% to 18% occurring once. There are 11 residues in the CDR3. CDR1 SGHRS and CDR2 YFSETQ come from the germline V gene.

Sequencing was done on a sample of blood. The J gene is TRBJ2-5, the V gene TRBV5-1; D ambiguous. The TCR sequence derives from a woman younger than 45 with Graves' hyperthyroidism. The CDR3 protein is CASSLKETQYF. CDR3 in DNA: TGTGCCAGCAGTTTAAAAGAGACCCAGTACTTC. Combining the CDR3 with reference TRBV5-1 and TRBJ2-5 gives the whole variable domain KAGVTQTPRYLIKTRGQQVTLSCSPISGHRSVSWYQQTPGQGLQFLFEYFSETQRNKGNFPGRFSGRQFSNSRSEMNVSTLELGDSALYLCASSLKETQYFGPGTRLLVL.